Each of the 18 T cell receptor beta chains below was sequenced from the same sample in a study of blood T cell repertoires in COVID-19. Sequenced by immunoSEQ multiplex PCR; TCRdb stores in-frame clones only, minus some. The profile covers about 64,000 clones, with 78% appearing a single time and 14% taken by the ten largest. The sequencing sample was made of peripheral blood. Every receptor here comes from a man between 60 and 75 years old with COVID-19, enrolled during active disease.

The chain combines TRBV28 with TRBJ2-2; 7 bases fit TRBD1. V gave up 6 bases and J gave up 7 bases; unmatched junction bases: 5. CDR3 length: 13 amino acids. Looked up from germline, CDR1 is MDHEN and CDR2 is SYDVKM. CDR3 bases: TGTGCCAGCAGCCTACAGGGGTTCGGGGAGCTGTTTTTT. This translates into CASSLQGFGELFF. Drawing the rest from reference TRBV28 and TRBJ2-2, the complete variable domain is DVKVTQSSRYLVKRTGEKVFLECVQDMDHENMFWYRQDPGLGLRLIYFSYDVKMKEKGDIPEGYSVSREKKERFSLILESASTNQTSMYLCASSLQGFGELFFGEGSRLTVL.

This chain uses TRBV11-2 with TRBJ1-5; D is perhaps TRBD1 (5 bases). The CDR3 consists of 15 residues. CDR1 SGHAT and CDR2 FQNNGV come from the germline V gene. V lost 0 bases, J lost 6 bases, and 12 bases lay in between. The CDR3 nucleotides read TGTGCCAGCAGCTTAGAGGGGGGAGCGGGTCAGCCCCAGCATTTT. Translated, it gives CASSLEGGAGQPQHF.

The chain employs TRBV2 and TRBJ2-3; D may be TRBD1 (5 bases). This CDR3 comprises 16 residues. The germline CDR1 and CDR2 sequences are SNHLY and FYNNEI. V was clipped by 2 bases and J by 5 bases, with 17 bases between them. The CDR3 loop reads CASSEWVRGRGDTQYF. DNA for the CDR3: TGTGCCAGCAGTGAATGGGTAAGGGGCCGTGGAGATACGCAGTATTTT.

The chain joins TRBV9 to TRBJ2-3, with TRBD1 matching 10 bases. With V trimmed by 3 bases and J by 4 bases, 8 bases remained unmatched. This CDR3 spans 16 amino acids. Germline V gene lookup returns CDR1 SGDLS and CDR2 YYNGEE. CDR3 loop: CASSGGTGVISDTQYF. For the CDR3, the DNA is TGTGCCAGCAGCGGAGGGACAGGGGTGATCTCAGATACGCAGTATTTT.

The chain recombines TRBV9 with TRBJ1-2; no reliable D call. CDR1 SGDLS and CDR2 YYNGEE come from the germline V gene. The CDR3 spans 16 residues. V shed 2 bases and J shed 1 base, with 15 bases lying between them. CDR3 DNA sequence: TGTGCCAGCAGCGTTAACCGGGGAGGAGATAACTATGGCTACACCTTC. This gives the protein CASSVNRGGDNYGYTF.

V is TRBV27 and J is TRBJ2-4, with no clear D. Germline V gene sequence: CDR1 MNHEY, CDR2 SMNVEV (reference sequence). The CDR3 contains 10 residues. V lost 7 bases and J 15 bases, leaving 13 bases between the germline ends. CDR3 DNA sequence: TGTGCCAGCACTGCGGAGAATTTGTACTTC. Its translation is CASTAENLYF.

This chain links TRBV28 with TRBJ1-6; D is uncertain. The CDR3 has 13 residues. With 2 bases removed from V and 6 bases from J, the gap between germline ends came to 5 bases. CDR1 is MDHEN and CDR2 is SYDVKM in the germline V gene. The CDR3 protein is CASSLHSNSPLHF. Written as DNA, the CDR3 is TGTGCCAGCAGTTTACATAGTAATTCACCCCTCCACTTT.

The V and J genes are TRBV28 and TRBJ2-5, with 12 nucleotides matching TRBD2. V was clipped by 3 bases and J by 5 bases; unmatched bases: 1. The CDR3 spans 14 residues. Germline-derived CDR1 and CDR2 are MDHEN and SYDVKM. CDR3 in DNA: TGTGCCAGCAGTTTCCTAGCGGGGGGGGAGACCCAGTACTTC. This encodes CASSFLAGGETQYF. The full variable domain, its missing parts supplied by reference TRBV28 and TRBJ2-5, is DVKVTQSSRYLVKRTGEKVFLECVQDMDHENMFWYRQDPGLGLRLIYFSYDVKMKEKGDIPEGYSVSREKKERFSLILESASTNQTSMYLCASSFLAGGETQYFGPGTRLLVL.

The V call is TRBV9, the J call TRBJ1-1, with 7 nucleotides matching TRBD1. The CDR3 totals 14 residues. J gave up 7 bases and V 2 bases, and 8 bases lay outside the gene matches. Germline V gene sequence: CDR1 SGDLS, CDR2 YYNGEE. This chain's CDR3 is CASSVRDSSYEAFF. The CDR3 DNA reads TGTGCCAGCAGCGTCCGGGACAGCTCTTATGAAGCTTTCTTT.

CDR3 coding DNA: TGTGCCAGCCAGGGGCAGGCCAATGAGCAGTTCTTC. This encodes CASQGQANEQFF. The chain has TRBV18 and TRBJ2-1; D might be TRBD1 (6 bases). CDR1 and CDR2 (germline): KGHSH, LQKENI. CDR3 length: 12 amino acids. V gave up 8 bases and J gave up 6 bases, with 11 bases separating them.

The chain combines TRBV15 with TRBJ1-5; perhaps TRBD1 as D (6 bases). Germline V gene data show CDR1 as LNHNV and CDR2 as YYDKDF (reference sequence). This CDR3 has 14 amino acids. V lost 5 bases to trimming and J lost 3 bases, with 11 bases between them. CDR3: CATSRDRFNQPQHF. The CDR3 DNA reads TGTGCCACCAGCCGTGACAGGTTCAATCAGCCCCAGCATTTT.

The chain employs TRBV10-2 and TRBJ1-1, with a possible D match to TRBD1 (5 bases). The germline CDR1 and CDR2 sequences are WSHSY and SAAADI. The germline V and J ends were trimmed by 6 bases and 7 bases, with 15 bases remaining between them. The CDR3 sequence is 13 residues long. The CDR3 loop reads CASRLWGPNEAFF. DNA of the CDR3: TGCGCCAGCAGGCTGTGGGGCCCCAATGAAGCTTTCTTT.

The rearrangement joins TRBV2 to TRBJ2-6, with D possibly being TRBD2 (6 bases). The germline V and J ends were trimmed by 11 bases and 0 bases, with 14 bases remaining between them. The CDR3 consists of 15 residues. The germline V gene has CDR1 SNHLY and CDR2 FYNNEI. The CDR3 reads CAGGQASSGANVLTF. The CDR3 DNA reads as TGTGCCGGAGGGCAGGCTAGCTCTGGGGCCAACGTCCTGACTTTC.

V is TRBV15 and J is TRBJ2-1, with a possible D match to TRBD2 (6 bases). V shed 3 bases and J shed 9 bases, with 15 bases lying between them. Looked up from germline, CDR1 is LNHNV and CDR2 is YYDKDF (reference sequence). This CDR3 is built from 14 residues. The CDR3 spells CATSSRLGAGEQFF. CDR3 in DNA: TGTGCCACCAGCAGTCGACTAGGGGCGGGTGAGCAGTTCTTC. The full variable domain, in which reference TRBV15 and TRBJ2-1 provide the parts outside the CDR3, is DAMVIQNPRYQVTQFGKPVTLSCSQTLNHNVMYWYQQKSSQAPKLLFHYYDKDFNNEADTPDNFQSRRPNTSFCFLDIRSPGLGDTAMYLCATSSRLGAGEQFFGPGTRLTVL.

J is TRBJ1-2 and V is TRBV6-5, with TRBD1 identical over 8 bases. Trimming at V came to 4 bases and at J to 8 bases, leaving 9 bases not matched to a gene. Germline V gene lookup returns CDR1 MNHEY and CDR2 SVGAGI. This CDR3 has 14 amino acids. For the CDR3, the DNA is TGTGCCAGCAGTTCGGACAGGGTATCGTACGGCTACACCTTC. Its translation is CASSSDRVSYGYTF.

The chain links TRBV2 to TRBJ1-1; D call uncertain. The germline V gene encodes CDR1 SNHLY and CDR2 FYNNEI. V was cut by 7 bases and J by 0 bases, with 12 bases left in between. The CDR3 has 14 amino acids. The CDR3 DNA reads TGTGCCAGCATCCGCGGATCAATGAACACTGAAGCTTTCTTT. It is translated as CASIRGSMNTEAFF.

This CDR3 is CASSWAGQETQYF. CDR3 DNA: TGTGCCAGCAGTTGGGCAGGGCAAGAGACCCAGTACTTC. The chain links TRBV12-3 or TRBV12-4 to TRBJ2-7, with D perhaps TRBD1 (5 bases). The end of the DNA aligns better with TRBJ2-5, so the J call may be wrong. CDR3 size: 13 residues.

This chain links TRBV6-4 with TRBJ2-7; possible D gene TRBD2, 6 bases. Per germline, CDR1 MRHNA and CDR2 SNTAGT. The CDR3 loop spans 12 amino acids. V gave up 4 bases and J gave up 12 bases, with 16 bases separating them. The CDR3 DNA reads TGTGCCAGCAGTGGTTTCGGGAGTTCCCGGTACTTC. It yields the protein CASSGFGSSRYF.